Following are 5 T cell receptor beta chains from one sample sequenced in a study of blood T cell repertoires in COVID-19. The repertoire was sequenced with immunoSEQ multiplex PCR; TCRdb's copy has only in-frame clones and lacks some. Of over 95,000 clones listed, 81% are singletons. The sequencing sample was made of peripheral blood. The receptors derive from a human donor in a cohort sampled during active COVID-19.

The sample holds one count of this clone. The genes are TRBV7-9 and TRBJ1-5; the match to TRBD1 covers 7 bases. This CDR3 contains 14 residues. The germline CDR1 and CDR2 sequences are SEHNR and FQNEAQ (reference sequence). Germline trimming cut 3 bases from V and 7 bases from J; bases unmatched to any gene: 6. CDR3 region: CASSLGTDSQPQHF. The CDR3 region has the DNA TGTGCCAGCAGCTTGGGGACAGACAGCCAGCCCCAGCATTTT.

For the CDR3, the DNA is TGTGCCAGCAGCCCACAGGGGGGGTCCTACGAGCAGTACTTC. Its translation is CASSPQGGSYEQYF. The rearrangement links TRBV7-2 to TRBJ2-7; D may be TRBD1 (8 bases). The CDR3 is made up of 14 amino acids. The V gene lost 5 bases and the J gene lost 1 base, with 12 bases spanning the gap. Germline CDR1 SGHTA, CDR2 FQGNSA.

CDR3 DNA: TGTGCCTGGGACCGACAGGGATTGAACACTGAAGCTTTCTTT. Translation: CAWDRQGLNTEAFF. J is TRBJ1-1 and V is TRBV30; 7 bases agree with TRBD1. Trimming at V came to 5 bases and at J to 0 bases, leaving 6 bases not matched to a gene. Germline CDR1 GTSNPN, CDR2 SVGIG (reference sequence). The CDR3 is 14 residues long.

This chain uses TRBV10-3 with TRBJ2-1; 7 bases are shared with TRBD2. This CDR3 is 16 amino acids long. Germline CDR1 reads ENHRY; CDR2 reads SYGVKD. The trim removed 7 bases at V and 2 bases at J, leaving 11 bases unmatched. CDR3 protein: CAITRGAGSAYNEQFF. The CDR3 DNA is TGTGCCATCACCAGAGGAGCGGGATCCGCCTACAATGAGCAGTTCTTC.

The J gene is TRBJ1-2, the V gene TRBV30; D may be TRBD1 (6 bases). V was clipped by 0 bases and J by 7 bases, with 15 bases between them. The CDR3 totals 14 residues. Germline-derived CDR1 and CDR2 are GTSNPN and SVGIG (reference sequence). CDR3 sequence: CAWSVPGAVRGYTF. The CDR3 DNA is TGTGCCTGGAGTGTACCAGGGGCCGTCCGTGGCTACACCTTC.